This T cell receptor (beta chain) was sequenced for a study of control samples from healthy donors and cancer patients. Some clones are missing from TCRdb's copy, which holds only in-frame ones; the method was immunoSEQ multiplex PCR. Of 170,000 or so clones in the sample, approximately 94% were seen once. CDR1 DFQATT and CDR2 SNEGSKA come from the germline V gene (reference sequence). CDR3 size: 11 residues. Trimming cost V 0 bases and J 8 bases, with 4 bases left between them. This rearrangement joins TRBV20-1 to TRBJ1-4; D gene ambiguous. The sequenced sample was blood. This TCR came from a woman aged 18-30 years in good health. CDR3 DNA: TGCAGTGCTAGAGAGCAGGAAAAACTGTTTTTT. Translated: CSAREQEKLFF.